This is a list of T cell receptor beta chains from one sample in a study of graft-versus-host responses after intestinal transplantation. Antigens for these TCRs are unknown. Data came from immunoSEQ multiplex PCR; TCRdb stores just in-frame clones and leaves some out. Of 90,000 or so clones listed, about four fifths are singletons. The input for sequencing was unstimulated CD4+ T cells sorted from spleen or lymph node cells, taken before intestinal transplant. These TCRs come from a human donor who received an intestinal transplant. Each CDR3 is given with its conserved first and last residue. Fields, in order: J gene, V gene, CDR3 protein.

>TRBJ2-4|TRBV4-1
CASSQGALAGGLAKNIQYF
>TRBJ2-3|TRBV18
CASSATRMTDTQYF
>TRBJ2-2|TRBV5-1
CASTLGQGAVAGELFF
>TRBJ1-2|TRBV28
CASRPQGAYGYTF
>TRBJ2-5|TRBV6-5
CASTYRLDPQETQYF
>TRBJ1-4|TRBV5-5
CASSPAGTGSGSREKLFF
>TRBJ2-7|TRBV5-6
CASSLGLASYEQYF
>TRBJ2-2|TRBV7-2
CAGLEGRSGELFF
>TRBJ1-1|TRBV7-9
CASSSQGVTEAFF
>TRBJ1-2|TRBV6-5
CASSPASTGEYGYTF
>TRBJ2-2|TRBV5-1
CASSQRPAGEGELFF
>TRBJ2-1|TRBV7-9
CASSLENRGGTYNEQFF
>TRBJ2-2|TRBV28
CASTPPGLAGGAGTGELFF
>TRBJ1-3|TRBV9
CASSHPVLSGNTIYF
>TRBJ1-1|TRBV5-1
CASRSGTGGFTEAFF
>TRBJ2-1|TRBV2
CASSELKLRGWFYNEQFF
>TRBJ2-6|TRBV9
CASSAGIGANVLTF
>TRBJ2-3|TRBV4-2
CASSQDATGSDTQYF
>TRBJ1-3|TRBV10-2
CASSRVGNTIYF
>TRBJ1-3|TRBV2
CASRDRDDSGNTIYF
>TRBJ2-1|TRBV10-3
CAISESTGNEQFF
>TRBJ1-1|TRBV6-5
CASSRQINTEAFF
>TRBJ1-4|TRBV2
CASSVGTGREKLFF
>TRBJ2-7|TRBV28
CAHGTGATYEQYF
>TRBJ2-2|TRBV7-2
CASSPGGVNTGELFF
>TRBJ2-2|TRBV14
CASSGRARGTGELFF
>TRBJ1-2|TRBV5-6
CASSLQGHDRWRGGYTF
>TRBJ2-3|TRBV13
CASSQKGLGDTQYF
>TRBJ1-2|TRBV6-1
CASSAGIYGYTF
>TRBJ1-4|TRBV28
CASSTGGATNEKLFF
>TRBJ1-3|TRBV28
CASSFRSGGGNTIYF
>TRBJ2-5|TRBV18
CASSPGTGAWETQYF
>TRBJ1-2|TRBV14
CASSVDRNYGYTF
>TRBJ2-1|TRBV11-2
CASSRGTRVTNEQFF
>TRBJ1-1|TRBV5-8
CASSPWTGVNTEAFF
>TRBJ1-5|TRBV6-1
CASSEANPRVSQPQHF
>TRBJ2-2|TRBV9
CASSEGLAGGIFGELFF
>TRBJ2-3|TRBV5-1
CATQDSGSSDTQYF
>TRBJ2-7|TRBV2
CASSTAYEQYF
>TRBJ2-7|TRBV11-2
CASRRWGGASPYEQYF
>TRBJ2-5|TRBV4-1
CASSNQGAKRETQYF
>TRBJ2-1|TRBV4-1
CASSARGQRLAGGRGSYNEQFF
>TRBJ2-3|TRBV5-1
CASSVGGTRGARTDTQYF
>TRBJ2-3|TRBV5-1
CASSLVRVDTDTQYF
>TRBJ1-5|TRBV7-2
CASSPPGGPVQPQHF
>TRBJ1-2|TRBV10-3
CAISEADPRGYTF
>TRBJ2-3|TRBV2
CASSLGVADTQYF
>TRBJ2-1|TRBV28
CASSRASGSYNEQFF